The source of this T cell receptor beta chain is a study of cytomegalovirus exposure and HLA in healthy donors. Study context: A subsequent analysis stated that the roughly 130 validation repertoires were run on the same platform as the approximately 700 first-cohort repertoires. General study findings and limits: According to reports, the classifier identified cytomegalovirus status with high specificity and sensitivity. A list of about 160 TCR beta chains associated with cytomegalovirus was given.

The data were produced by immunoSEQ multiplex PCR, yet TCRdb's version contains in-frame clones alone and is incomplete. The sample records hundreds of thousands of clones, approximately 90% being singletons. To note about this clone: Its target is not known.

Sequenced input: PBMCs. The source of this sequence is a man aged 18 to 35 in good health and CMV-seronegative.

CDR3 nucleotide sequence: TGTGCCAGCAGCTCCGGGACAGAATACGAGCAGTACTTC. This translates into CASSSGTEYEQYF. The V call is TRBV5-6, the J call TRBJ2-7; TRBD1 matches at 7 bases. This CDR3 comprises 13 residues. The V gene end was trimmed by 3 bases and the J gene end by 4 bases; junction bases not matched to a gene: 4. In germline, CDR1 is SGHDT, CDR2 YYEEEE. The full variable domain, rest sourced from reference TRBV5-6 and TRBJ2-7, is DAGVTQSPTHLIKTRGQQVTLRCSPKSGHDTVSWYQQALGQGPQFIFQYYEEEERQRGNFPDRFSGHQFPNYSSELNVNALLLGDSALYLCASSSGTEYEQYFGPGTRLTVT.